This T cell receptor (beta chain) stems from a study of CD8+ T cells in alopecia areata. The overall study: Administration of oral tofacitinib to treated patients was at 5 to 10 mg twice daily. General observations from the study: Having just one nonresponder leaves the connection between baseline CD8+ expansion and response unresolved.

Germline V lookup: CDR1 SQVTM, CDR2 ANQGSEA. The CDR3 loop spans 14 amino acids. V lost 0 bases to trimming and J lost 4 bases, with 12 bases between them. This clone has more than one count but fewer than ten. Its antigen is undetermined. RNA extraction was followed by reverse transcription into cDNA, which acted as the sequencing template. Data came from immunoSEQ multiplex PCR; TCRdb stores just in-frame clones and leaves some out. The sample carries about 94,000 clones, around 70% recorded once. Documented treatment: oral pan-JAK inhibitor, 5-10 mg twice daily. Sorting from PBMCs produced CD4+ and CD8+ T cells.

The V call is TRBV29-1, the J call TRBJ1-2; D remains unclear. The sequence derives from a human donor with alopecia areata. Here the sequenced sample was CD8+ T cells sorted from blood, taken at approximately week 42, from a patient treated with tofacitinib. The CDR3 coding sequence is TGCAGCGTTGAAGATAACGAAAACTTCTATGGCTACACCTTC. Its protein is CSVEDNENFYGYTF.